Sequencing of this T cell receptor beta chain was carried out in a study of T cells after yellow fever vaccination. Regarding the study as a whole: Few clonotypes appeared in both CD4 and CD8 compartments.

This clonotype has ten or more counts. The antigen is not known. The junction had 13 bases not matched to a gene; V was cut back by 1 base and J by 6 bases. The CDR3 is made up of 19 amino acids. Germline assignment: CDR1 SGHTA and CDR2 FQGTGA. UMIs were added to TCR cDNA along with a universal primer site when it was made by 5'RACE template switching. TCRdb re-analysed the 5' RACE reads in MiXCR, keeping a single row per CDR3 protein. The repertoire holds a few hundred thousand distinct CDR3 sequences, with approximately 3.8% as singletons. This TCR was sampled from a man younger than 30 who received the YFV17D yellow fever vaccine. The sample here was PBMCs, taken on the day of the yellow fever booster vaccination. This sequence joins TRBV7-3 and TRBJ2-2; 11 bases fit TRBD2. The CDR3 bases are TGTGCCAGCAGCTTAATTCCGCTAGCGGGGGGCCTTGTCGCCGGGGAGCTGTTTTTT. Translated: CASSLIPLAGGLVAGELFF.